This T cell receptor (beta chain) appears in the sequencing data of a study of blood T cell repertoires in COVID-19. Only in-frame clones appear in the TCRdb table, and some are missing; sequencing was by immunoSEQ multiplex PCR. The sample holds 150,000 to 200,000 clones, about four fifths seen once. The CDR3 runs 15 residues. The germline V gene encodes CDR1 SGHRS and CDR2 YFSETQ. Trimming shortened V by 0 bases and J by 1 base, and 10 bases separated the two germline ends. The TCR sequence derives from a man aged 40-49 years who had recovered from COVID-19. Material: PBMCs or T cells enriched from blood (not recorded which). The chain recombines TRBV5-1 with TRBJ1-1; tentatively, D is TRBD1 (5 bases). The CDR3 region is CASSLEDIENTEAFF. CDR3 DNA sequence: TGCGCCAGCAGCTTGGAGGACATAGAGAACACTGAAGCTTTCTTT.